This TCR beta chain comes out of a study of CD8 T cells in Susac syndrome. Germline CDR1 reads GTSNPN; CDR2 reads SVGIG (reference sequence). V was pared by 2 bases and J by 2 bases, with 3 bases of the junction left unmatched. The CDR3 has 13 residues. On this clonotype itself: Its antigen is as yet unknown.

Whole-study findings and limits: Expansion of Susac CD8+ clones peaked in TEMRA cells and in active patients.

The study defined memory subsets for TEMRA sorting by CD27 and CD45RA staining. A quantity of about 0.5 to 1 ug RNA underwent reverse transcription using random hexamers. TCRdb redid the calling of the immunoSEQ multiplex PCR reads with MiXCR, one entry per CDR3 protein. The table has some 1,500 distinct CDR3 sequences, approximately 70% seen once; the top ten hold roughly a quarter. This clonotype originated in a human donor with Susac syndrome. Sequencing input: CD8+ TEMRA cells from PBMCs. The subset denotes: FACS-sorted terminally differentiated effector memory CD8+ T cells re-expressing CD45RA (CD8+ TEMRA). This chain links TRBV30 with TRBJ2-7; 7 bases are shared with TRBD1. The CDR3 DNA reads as TGTGCCTGGAGTCCTGGGACAGCCTACGAGCAGTACTTC. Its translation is CAWSPGTAYEQYF.